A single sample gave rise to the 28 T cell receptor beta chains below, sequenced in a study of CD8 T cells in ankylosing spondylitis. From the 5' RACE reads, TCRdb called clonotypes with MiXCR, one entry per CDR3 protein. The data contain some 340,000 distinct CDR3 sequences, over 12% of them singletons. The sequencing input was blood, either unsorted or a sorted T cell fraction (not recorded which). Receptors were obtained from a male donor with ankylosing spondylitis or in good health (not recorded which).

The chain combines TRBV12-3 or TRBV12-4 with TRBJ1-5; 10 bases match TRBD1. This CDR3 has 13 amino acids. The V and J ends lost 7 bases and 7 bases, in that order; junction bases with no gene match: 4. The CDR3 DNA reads TGTGCCAGCATGGGGACAGGGGAACAGCCCCAGCATTTT. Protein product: CASMGTGEQPQHF.

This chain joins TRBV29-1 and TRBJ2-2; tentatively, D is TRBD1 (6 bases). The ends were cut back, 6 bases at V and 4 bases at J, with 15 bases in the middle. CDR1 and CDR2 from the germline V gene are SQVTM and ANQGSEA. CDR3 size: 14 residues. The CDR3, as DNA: TGCAGCGTAAGCCCCGGGACACCCACCGGGGAGCTGTTTTTT. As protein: CSVSPGTPTGELFF.

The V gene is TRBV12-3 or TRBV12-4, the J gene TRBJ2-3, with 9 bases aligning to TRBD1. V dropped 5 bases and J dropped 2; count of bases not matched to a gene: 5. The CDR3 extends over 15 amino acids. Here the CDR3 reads CASSGTGSFTDTQYF. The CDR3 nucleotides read TGTGCCAGCAGTGGGACAGGGAGTTTCACAGATACGCAGTATTTT.

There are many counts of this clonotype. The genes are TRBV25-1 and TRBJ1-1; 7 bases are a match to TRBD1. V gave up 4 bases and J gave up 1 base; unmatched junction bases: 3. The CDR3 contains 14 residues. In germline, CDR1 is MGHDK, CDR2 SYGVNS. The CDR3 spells CASSARGGNTEAFF. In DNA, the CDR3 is TGTGCCAGCAGTGCCAGGGGGGGGAACACTGAAGCTTTCTTT.

This chain's CDR3 is CSVIATRGDGYTF. Here the CDR3 DNA reads TGCAGCGTTATAGCTACACGGGGAGACGGCTACACCTTC. The genes are TRBV29-1 and TRBJ1-2; D remains unclear. The germline gives CDR1 SQVTM, CDR2 ANQGSEA. The CDR3 is 13 amino acids. Trimming took 5 bases from V and 8 from J, leaving 18 bases between them.

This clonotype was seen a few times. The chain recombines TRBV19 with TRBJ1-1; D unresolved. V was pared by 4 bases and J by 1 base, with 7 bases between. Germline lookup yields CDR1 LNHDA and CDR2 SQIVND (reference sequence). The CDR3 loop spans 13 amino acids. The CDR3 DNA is TGTGCCAGTAGTACCCAACCGAACACTGAAGCTTTCTTT. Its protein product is CASSTQPNTEAFF.

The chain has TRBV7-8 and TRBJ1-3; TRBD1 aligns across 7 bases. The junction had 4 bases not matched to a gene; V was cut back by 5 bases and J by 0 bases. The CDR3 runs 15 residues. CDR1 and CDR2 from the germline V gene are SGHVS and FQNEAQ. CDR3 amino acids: CASSTAGGSGNTIYF. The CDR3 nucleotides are TGTGCCAGCAGCACAGCAGGGGGCTCTGGAAACACCATATATTTT.

CDR3 sequence reads: CASSLAGTGITDTQYF. The DNA for the CDR3 is TGTGCCAGCAGCTTAGCCGGGACAGGGATTACAGATACGCAGTATTTT. The V call is TRBV7-2, the J call TRBJ2-3; the match to TRBD1 covers 9 bases. V lost 0 bases to trimming and J lost 3 bases; unmatched junction nucleotides: 4. The CDR3 extends over 16 amino acids. Germline V lookup: CDR1 SGHTA, CDR2 FQGNSA.

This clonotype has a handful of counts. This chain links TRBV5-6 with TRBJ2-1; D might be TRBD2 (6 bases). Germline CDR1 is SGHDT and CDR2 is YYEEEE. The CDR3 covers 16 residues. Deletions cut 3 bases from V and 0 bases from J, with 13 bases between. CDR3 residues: CASSSRRGTSYNEQFF. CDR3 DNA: TGTGCCAGCAGCTCCCGACGGGGGACCTCCTACAATGAGCAGTTCTTC. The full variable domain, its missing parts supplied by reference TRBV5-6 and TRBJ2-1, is DAGVTQSPTHLIKTRGQQVTLRCSPKSGHDTVSWYQQALGQGPQFIFQYYEEEERQRGNFPDRFSGHQFPNYSSELNVNALLLGDSALYLCASSSRRGTSYNEQFFGPGTRLTVL.

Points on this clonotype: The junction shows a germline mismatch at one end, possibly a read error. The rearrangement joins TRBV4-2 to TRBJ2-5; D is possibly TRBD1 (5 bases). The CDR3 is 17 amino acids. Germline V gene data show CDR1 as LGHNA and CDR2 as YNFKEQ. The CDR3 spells CARSQDGAGPEQETQYF. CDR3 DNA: TGTGCCCGCAGCCAAGATGGGGCCGGGCCCGAACAAGAGACCCAGTACTTC.

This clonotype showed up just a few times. The CDR3 coding sequence is TGTGCCAGCAGCCCGGAGGCCCATGGCTATGGCTACACCTTC. Residues: CASSPEAHGYGYTF. The chain is built from TRBV4-2 and TRBJ1-2; D not resolved. The CDR3 contains 14 residues. Germline V gene data show CDR1 as LGHNA and CDR2 as YNFKEQ. V lost 4 bases to trimming and J lost 4 bases, with 13 bases between them.

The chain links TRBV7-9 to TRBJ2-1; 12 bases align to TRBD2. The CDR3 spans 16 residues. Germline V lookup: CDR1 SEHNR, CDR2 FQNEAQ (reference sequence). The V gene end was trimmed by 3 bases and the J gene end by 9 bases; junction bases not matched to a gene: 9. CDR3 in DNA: TGTGCCAGCAGCTTCTCGACTAGCGGGAGCGGCAGTGAGCAGTTCTTC. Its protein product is CASSFSTSGSGSEQFF.

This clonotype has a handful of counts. This CDR3 reads CASSLGTGGTGNTIYF. For the CDR3, the DNA is TGCGCCAGCAGCTTGGGGACAGGGGGCACTGGAAACACCATATATTTT. The chain links TRBV5-1 to TRBJ1-3, with TRBD1 matching over 11 bases. The germline CDR1 and CDR2 sequences are SGHRS and YFSETQ. V gave up 0 bases and J gave up 2 bases; unmatched junction bases: 1. The CDR3 is 16 amino acids.

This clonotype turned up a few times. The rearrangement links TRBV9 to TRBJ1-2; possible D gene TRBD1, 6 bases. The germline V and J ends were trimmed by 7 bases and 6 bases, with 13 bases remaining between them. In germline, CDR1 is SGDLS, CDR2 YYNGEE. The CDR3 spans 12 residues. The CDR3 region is CASWDSGDGYTF. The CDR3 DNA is TGTGCCAGCTGGGATTCAGGGGATGGCTACACCTTC.

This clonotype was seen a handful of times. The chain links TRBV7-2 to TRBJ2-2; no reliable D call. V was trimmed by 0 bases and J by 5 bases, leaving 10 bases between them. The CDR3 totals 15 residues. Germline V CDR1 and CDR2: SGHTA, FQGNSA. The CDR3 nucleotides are TGTGCCAGCAGCTTAGCGACTCCGAGAACCGGGGAGCTGTTTTTT. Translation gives CASSLATPRTGELFF.

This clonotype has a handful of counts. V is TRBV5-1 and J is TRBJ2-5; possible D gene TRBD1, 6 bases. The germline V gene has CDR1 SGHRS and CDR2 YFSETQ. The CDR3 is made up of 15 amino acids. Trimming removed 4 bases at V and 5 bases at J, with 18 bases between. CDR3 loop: CASSVFGGAEETQYF. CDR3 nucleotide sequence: TGCGCCAGCAGCGTGTTTGGGGGCGCGGAGGAGACCCAGTACTTC.

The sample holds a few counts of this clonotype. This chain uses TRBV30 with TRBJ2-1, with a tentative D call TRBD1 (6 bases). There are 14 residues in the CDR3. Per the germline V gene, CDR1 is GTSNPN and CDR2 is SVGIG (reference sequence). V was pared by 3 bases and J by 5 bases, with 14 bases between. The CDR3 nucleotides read TGTGCCTGGAGCCGGACAGACCTGCACAATGAGCAGTTCTTC. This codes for CAWSRTDLHNEQFF.

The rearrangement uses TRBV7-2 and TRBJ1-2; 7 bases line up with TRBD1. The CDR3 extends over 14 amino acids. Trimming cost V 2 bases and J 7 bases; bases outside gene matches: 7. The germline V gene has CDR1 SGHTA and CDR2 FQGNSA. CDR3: CASSLTPGGAGYTF. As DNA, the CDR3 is TGTGCCAGCAGCTTAACACCAGGGGGTGCTGGCTACACCTTC.

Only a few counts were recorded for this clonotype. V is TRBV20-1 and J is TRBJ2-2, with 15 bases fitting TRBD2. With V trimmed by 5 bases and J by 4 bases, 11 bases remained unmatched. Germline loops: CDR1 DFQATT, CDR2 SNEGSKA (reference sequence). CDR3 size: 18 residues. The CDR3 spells CSAATGLAGGVSTGELFF. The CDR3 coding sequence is TGCAGTGCTGCGACGGGACTAGCGGGAGGAGTAAGCACCGGGGAGCTGTTTTTT.

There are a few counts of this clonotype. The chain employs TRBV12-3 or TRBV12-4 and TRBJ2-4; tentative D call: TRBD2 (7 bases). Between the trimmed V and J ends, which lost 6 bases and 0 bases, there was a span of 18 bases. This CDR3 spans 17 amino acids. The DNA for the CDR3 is TGTGCCAGCAGACCCGGGGGGCTTACCGTAGCCAAAAACATTCAGTACTTC. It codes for CASRPGGLTVAKNIQYF.

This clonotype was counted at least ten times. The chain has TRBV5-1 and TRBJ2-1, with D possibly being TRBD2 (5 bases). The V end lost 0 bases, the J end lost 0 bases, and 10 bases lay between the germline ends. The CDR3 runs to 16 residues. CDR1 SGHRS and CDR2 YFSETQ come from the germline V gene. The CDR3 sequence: CASSLAQRNSYNEQFF. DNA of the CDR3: TGCGCCAGCAGCTTGGCCCAGCGGAACTCCTACAATGAGCAGTTCTTC.

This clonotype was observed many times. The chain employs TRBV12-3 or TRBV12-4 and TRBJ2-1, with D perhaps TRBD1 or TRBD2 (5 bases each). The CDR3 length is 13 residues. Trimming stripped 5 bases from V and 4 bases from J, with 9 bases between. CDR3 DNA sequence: TGTGCCAGCAGTAGGGGACCTTACAATGAGCAGTTCTTC. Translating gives CASSRGPYNEQFF.

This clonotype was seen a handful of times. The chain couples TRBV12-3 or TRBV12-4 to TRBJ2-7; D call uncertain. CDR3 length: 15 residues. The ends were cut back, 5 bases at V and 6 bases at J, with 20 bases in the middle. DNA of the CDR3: TGTGCCAGCAGTCGAAGTGGTACGGGCAGCTTCGAGCAGTACTTC. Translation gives CASSRSGTGSFEQYF.

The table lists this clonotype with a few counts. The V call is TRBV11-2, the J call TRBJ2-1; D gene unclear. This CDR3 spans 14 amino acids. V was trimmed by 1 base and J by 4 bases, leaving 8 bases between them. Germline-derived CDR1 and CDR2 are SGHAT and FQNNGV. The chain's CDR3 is CASSLGPSYNEQFF. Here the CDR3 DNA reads TGTGCCAGCAGCTTAGGGCCCTCGTACAATGAGCAGTTCTTC.

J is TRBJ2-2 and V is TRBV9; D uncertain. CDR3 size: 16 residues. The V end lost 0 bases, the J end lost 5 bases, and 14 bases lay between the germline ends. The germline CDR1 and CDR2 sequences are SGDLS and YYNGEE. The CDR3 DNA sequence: TGTGCCAGCAGCGTAGCTACCTTCAATCCTACCGGGGAGCTGTTTTTT. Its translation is CASSVATFNPTGELFF. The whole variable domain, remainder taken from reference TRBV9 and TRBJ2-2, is DSGVTQTPKHLITATGQRVTLRCSPRSGDLSVYWYQQSLDQGLQFLIQYYNGEERAKGNILERFSAQQFPDLHSELNLSSLELGDSALYFCASSVATFNPTGELFFGEGSRLTVL.

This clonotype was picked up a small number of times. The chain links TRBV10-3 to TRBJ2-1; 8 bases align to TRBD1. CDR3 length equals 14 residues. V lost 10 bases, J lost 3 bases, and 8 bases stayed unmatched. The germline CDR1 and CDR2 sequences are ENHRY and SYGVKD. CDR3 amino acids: CATEQGVNYNEQFF. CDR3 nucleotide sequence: TGTGCCACCGAACAGGGGGTGAACTACAATGAGCAGTTCTTC.

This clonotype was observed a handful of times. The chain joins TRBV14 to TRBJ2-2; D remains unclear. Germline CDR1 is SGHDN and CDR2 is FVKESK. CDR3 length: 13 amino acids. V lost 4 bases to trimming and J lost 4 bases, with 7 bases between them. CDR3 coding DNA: TGTGCCAGCAGCCTCCATCGCACCGGGGAGCTGTTTTTT. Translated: CASSLHRTGELFF. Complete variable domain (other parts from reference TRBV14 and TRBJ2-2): EAGVTQFPSHSVIEKGQTVTLRCDPISGHDNLYWYRRVMGKEIKFLLHFVKESKQDESGMPNNRFLAERTGGTYSTLKVQPAELEDSGVYFCASSLHRTGELFFGEGSRLTVL.

The CDR3 DNA sequence: TGCGCCAGCAGCTGGGGACTAGCGGGAGTCTTCTCCTACAATGAGCAGTTCTTC. This codes for CASSWGLAGVFSYNEQFF. V and J are TRBV5-1 and TRBJ2-1; 14 bases are a match to TRBD2. CDR3 size: 18 residues. Trimming took 3 bases from V and 0 from J; bases not matched to a gene: 5. The germline gives CDR1 SGHRS, CDR2 YFSETQ.